This T cell receptor (beta chain) emerged from a study of T cell clonality in common variable immunodeficiency (dated by TCRdb to 2013 to 2016). This clone has at least ten counts. Its antigen is currently not known. Read data end 3 residues before the CDR3 end; the end is taken from the germline J gene. Taken from cysteine to phenylalanine, the CDR3 has 13 residues. Shown are 30 bases from within the CDR3, in frame from base 1. CDR1 and CDR2 are read off the germline V gene as SGHTA and FQGNSA. Results and caveats for the whole study, not just this receptor: CVID subjects shared fewer TCRbeta clones with each other than healthy controls did (p < 0.0001). Differences among patients in the CVID cohort limited the correlations between repertoire features and clinical complications. CVID TCRbeta sequences reportedly showed fewer deletions and N-nucleotide insertions and lacked highly modified clones with 13 or more V deletions. According to the authors, finding the cause of the higher clonality in CVID would require sequencing the repertoires of T cell subpopulations. Even though DNA input was the same, control samples had an average of about 80,000 unique sequences each, compared with roughly 32,000 in CVID samples. Increased TCRbeta clonality was found in CVID subjects compared with healthy controls (t-test p = 0.018), with the increase being most characteristic of about a third of subjects.

Most of the CVID patients and most of the healthy controls were of Caucasian heritage. From each donor, about 5 to 8.5 ml of heparinized peripheral whole blood was collected. Genomic DNA from adults with common variable immune deficiency (CVID) and from healthy adult controls was the source for sequencing TCRbeta CDR3 repertoires. The control group comprised around 22 healthy adult volunteers, about 12 female and approximately 10 male, aged about 23 to 75 years with a mean age of around 32. Diluted blood was density-centrifuged over Hypaque 1077 or Ficoll-Paque to isolate peripheral blood mononuclear cells. Unsorted mononuclear cells served as the source of genomic DNA, which was extracted either by Qiagen column purification or by a centrifugation-based method. For sequencing, equivalent amounts of genomic DNA were input from CVID and control samples. For every sample, a 60 bp segment covering the rearranged TCRbeta CDR3 region was amplified and then sequenced. The immunoSEQ assay, a bias-corrected multiplex PCR with high-throughput sequencing, was employed for TCRbeta amplification. Per the original workflow: Each unique nucleotide sequence was treated as a clone and annotated with V, D and J genes, copy number and frequency. Sequences were labeled productive if in frame, and non-productive if out of frame or containing stop codons. Clonality was calculated from Shannon's entropy as previously described. The predicted amino acid sequences of productive clones were used to derive the mean CDR3 Kyte-Doolittle hydropathy. The R hclust function was used to hierarchically cluster scaled V gene usage with Manhattan distance and complete linkage. To assess clone sharing by CDR3 amino acid sequence, 12 repertoires per group were resampled over 100 rounds. The repertoires were screened for 55 to 75 published EBV-specific TCRbeta sequences and approximately 240 published CMV-specific TCRbeta sequences. A couple of CVID samples yielding fewer than 10,000 sequences were excluded from analysis, leaving under 50 CVID repertoires. TCRdb holds this immuneACCESS table with in-frame rearrangements only. Some clones are missing; in checked studies, unresolved V genes explain under half, and the rest has no known cause. D and trimming come from the DNA, and the V and J calls and clone size come from that table. This sample includes 30,000 to 40,000 clones, and none of them was observed just once. Over 8% of the sample is taken by the ten largest.

The chain links TRBV7-2 with TRBJ1-2, with the D gene uncertain. Sequencing was performed on peripheral blood mononuclear cells. The source of this sequence is a person between 18 and 75 years old in good health. The CDR3 is CASSLLSSGGYTF. CDR3 DNA (partial): TGTGCCAGCAGCTTATTATCCTCAGGAGGC.